The entry that follows covers one T cell receptor beta chain sequence. Its specific antigen is unknown. Base-call qualities are not available, and no considerably larger clone is one nucleotide away. Donors were healthy HIV-negative adults with no recently reported acute infections or vaccinations. All donors were Caucasian adults living in Nashville, Tennessee, USA. Magnetic negative selection was used to enrich CD4+ T cells, after which naive cells were positively selected on CD45RA and the negative fraction became the memory subset. Blood was obtained by leukapheresis, after which PBMCs were separated by Ficoll-Histopaque density gradient centrifugation and cryopreserved in liquid nitrogen vapor phase. Analytical flow cytometry was used to check the purity and quantity of every magnetically sorted T cell population. From each sorted fraction, genomic DNA was isolated and quantified by UV absorbance on a Nanodrop 2000c.

Cut back by 9 bases and 0 bases, the V and J ends lie 9 bases apart. The CDR3 runs 13 amino acids, cysteine and phenylalanine included. Only the CDR3 portion is preserved as DNA: 39 bases, with reading frame beginning at the first base. The germline V gene (reference sequence) yields LNHDA for CDR1 and SQIVND for CDR2. These data are taken from a study of shared clonotypes between healthy human individuals (TCRdb year 2020). A note on the overall study: A couple of women and three men aged 18 to 49 years were included in the cohort. Per donor, three plates each were used for CD4 naive and CD4 memory, two for CD8 naive, and one for CD8 memory. To estimate repertoire size and how much clonotype sharing occurs between individuals, the study deeply sequenced the blood TCR repertoires of several healthy adults. To increase sequencing depth and limit assay-specific biases, different laboratories used diverse techniques to prepare libraries and sequence TCR repertoires. Each donor's leukapheresis produced roughly between roughly 0.85 and 9.5 billion PBMCs.

Study-wide conclusions, independent of this receptor: Higher generation probabilities were observed for clonotypes shared by all four sorted-subset donors than for non-shared clonotypes. Incomplete sequencing was indicated by rarefaction of sorted-subset datasets, despite the large sequencing depth. Sampling was limited to blood, and TCR repertoires in tissue likely differ from TCR repertoires in blood. Estimated clonotype richness was generally larger for naive than for memory subsets. When several donors were compared, the shared fraction of clonotypes was around 5% for naive CD4, 3% to 4% for naive CD8, 2% to 2.5% for memory CD4, and around 0.4% for memory CD8. Because the study included only a small number of donors, the genetic and exposure-history diversity represented was limited. Pairwise subsampling led to the expectation that sequencing depth would affect the degree of clonotype sharing among donors.

Using the deep immunoSEQ assay, TCR CDR3 regions were amplified from genomic DNA by multiplex PCR. Extracted genomic DNA from each cell subset was spread evenly across all wells of several immunoSEQ 96-well plates, with each plate serving as a replicate. For sorted subsets, approximately 190 ng of genomic DNA, equivalent to about 30,000 T cell genomes, went into each replicate PCR. Purified libraries were quantified with a Qubit 3.0 fluorometer, sized on a Bioanalyzer 2100, and re-quantified with the KAPA Library Quantification kit. Every immunoSEQ 96-well plate was sequenced on a dedicated single-read 150-cycle Illumina NextSeq 550 flow cell. The paper's data handling went like this. Because the immunoSEQ output held only junctional sequences and lacked quality scores, the filtering could not match the filtering applied to full-length reads. To assign V/J genes and CDR3, sequences were annotated against IMGT germline references using PyIR, a Python wrapper for IgBLAST v1.9. Any read was removed if the V/J assignment was weak (E-value above 1e-6), the CDR3 was missing, or the read contained stop codons, out-of-frame junctions, or ambiguous translated residues. V3J clonotypes were defined as sequences sharing the same inferred V gene, J gene, and CDR3 amino acid sequence. To compute the percentage overlap between repertoires, the number of shared unique clonotypes was divided by the size of the smaller repertoire. Richness of each repertoire was evaluated using RTK rarefaction, the Chao1 estimator, and Recon v2.1 estimates of unobserved clonotypes. Generation probabilities for all TCRbeta clonotypes obtained by the gDNA method from a handful of donors were computed using OLGA. TCRdb obtained this table from immuneACCESS and retained in-frame rearrangements with V and J assigned. These tables miss some clones; where compared with another copy, unresolved V genes account for less than half of the shortfall, and the remainder is unexplained. The D gene and trimming were derived from the DNA, and the V and J assignments and clone size from that table. The sample yields roughly 700,000 clones; around 74% were counted once. The top ten clonotypes cover around 1.6% of the sample.

The chain couples TRBV19 to TRBJ1-5; TRBD1 might be the D gene, on 5 matching bases. This receptor was obtained from a woman aged 25 to 45 in good health. Sequenced material: memory CD4+ T cells sorted from blood. The sample's cell subset or site, from its label and the paper: CD45RA-negative fraction. The nucleotide sequence is given as TGTGCCAGCACGACAGATAGCAATCAGCCCCAGCATTTT. Translated, it reads CASTTDSNQPQHF.